The sequence of this T cell receptor (beta chain) was determined in a study of T cells in Graves' hyperthyroidism and ophthalmopathy. Amplified TCR beta CDR3 regions derived from RNA transcripts. TCR CDR3 regions were first amplified by RT-PCR with HTBI primers. In TCRdb, the multiplex PCR reads were re-called with MiXCR into one record per CDR3 protein. Of some 270,000 distinct CDR3 sequences in the sample, roughly 13% were seen once. This TCR came from a woman in her twenties or thirties with Graves' hyperthyroidism that later progressed to Graves' ophthalmopathy. Sequences were obtained from blood.

CDR3 residues: CASSADPASEQYF. Here the CDR3 DNA reads TGTGCCAGCAGCGCAGACCCTGCCTCCGAGCAGTACTTC. The chain is built from TRBV7-2 and TRBJ2-7; D is ambiguous. V shed 5 bases and J shed 6 bases, with 14 bases lying between them. The CDR3 length is 13 residues. Germline V CDR1 and CDR2: SGHTA, FQGNSA.